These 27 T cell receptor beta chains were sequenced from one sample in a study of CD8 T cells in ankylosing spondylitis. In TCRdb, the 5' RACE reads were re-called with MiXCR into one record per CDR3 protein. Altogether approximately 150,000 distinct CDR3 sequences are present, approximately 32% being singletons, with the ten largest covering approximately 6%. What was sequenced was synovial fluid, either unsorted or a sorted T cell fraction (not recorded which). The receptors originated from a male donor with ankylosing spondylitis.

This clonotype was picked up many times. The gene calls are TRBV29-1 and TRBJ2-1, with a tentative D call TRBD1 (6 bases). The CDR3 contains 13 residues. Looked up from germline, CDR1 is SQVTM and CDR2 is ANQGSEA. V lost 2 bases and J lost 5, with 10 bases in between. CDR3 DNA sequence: TGCAGCGTTGAATTGGACAGAGACAATGAGCAGTTCTTC. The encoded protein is CSVELDRDNEQFF.

Here the CDR3 DNA reads TGTGCCACCAGCAGAGATTGGGTCATTCAGTACTTC. Protein sequence: CATSRDWVIQYF. The chain uses TRBV15 and TRBJ2-4, with D unclear. With 0 bases removed from V and 9 bases from J, the gap between germline ends came to 6 bases. Per germline, CDR1 LNHNV and CDR2 YYDKDF (reference sequence). CDR3 length: 12 residues.

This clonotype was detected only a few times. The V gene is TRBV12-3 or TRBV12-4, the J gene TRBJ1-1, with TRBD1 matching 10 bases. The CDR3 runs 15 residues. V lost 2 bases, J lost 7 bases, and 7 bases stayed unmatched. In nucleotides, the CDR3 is TGTGCCAGCAGTTTACTGACAGGGGGCAAGGTTGAAGCTTTCTTT. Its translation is CASSLLTGGKVEAFF.

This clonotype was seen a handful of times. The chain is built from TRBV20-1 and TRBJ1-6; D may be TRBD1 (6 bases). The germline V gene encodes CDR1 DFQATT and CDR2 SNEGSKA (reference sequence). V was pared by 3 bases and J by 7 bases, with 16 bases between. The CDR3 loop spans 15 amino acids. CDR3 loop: CSASVPRGGNSPLHF. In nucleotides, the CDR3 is TGCAGTGCTAGCGTCCCCAGGGGTGGCAATTCACCCCTCCACTTT.

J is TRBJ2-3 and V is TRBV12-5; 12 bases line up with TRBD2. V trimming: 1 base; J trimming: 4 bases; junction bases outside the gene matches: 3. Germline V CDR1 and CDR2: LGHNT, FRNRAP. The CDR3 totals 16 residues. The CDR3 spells CASGLALAGGADTQYF. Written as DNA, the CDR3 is TGTGCTAGTGGTTTGGCCCTAGCGGGGGGGGCAGATACGCAGTATTTT.

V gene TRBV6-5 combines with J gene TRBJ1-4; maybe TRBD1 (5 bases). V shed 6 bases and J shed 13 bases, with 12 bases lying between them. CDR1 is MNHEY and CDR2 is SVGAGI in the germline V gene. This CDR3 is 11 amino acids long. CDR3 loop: CASRGRGGLFF. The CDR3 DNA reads TGTGCCAGCAGAGGGAGGGGAGGACTGTTTTTT.

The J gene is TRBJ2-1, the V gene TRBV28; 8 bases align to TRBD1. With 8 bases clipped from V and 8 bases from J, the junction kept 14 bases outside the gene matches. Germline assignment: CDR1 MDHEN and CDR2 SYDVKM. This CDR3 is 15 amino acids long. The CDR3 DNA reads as TGTGCCAGCGTGAACCCAGGGGGCGGAATCGATGAGCAGTTCTTC. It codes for CASVNPGGGIDEQFF.

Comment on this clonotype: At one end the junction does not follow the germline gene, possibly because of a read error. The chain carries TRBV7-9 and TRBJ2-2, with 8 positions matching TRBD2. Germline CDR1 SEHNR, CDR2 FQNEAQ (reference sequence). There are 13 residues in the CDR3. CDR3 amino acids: CASTLAGTGELFF. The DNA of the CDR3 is TGTGCCAGCACCTTAGCGGGGACCGGGGAGCTGTTTTTT.

CDR3 coding DNA: TGTGCCAGCAGCCGCAAACCGGGACAGGCGACCGGGGAGCTGTTTTTT. It yields the protein CASSRKPGQATGELFF. This chain connects TRBV4-2 to TRBJ2-2; 8 nucleotides agree with TRBD1. The CDR3 loop spans 16 amino acids. Trimming took 4 bases from V and 5 from J; bases not matched to a gene: 9. Per germline, CDR1 LGHNA and CDR2 YNFKEQ.

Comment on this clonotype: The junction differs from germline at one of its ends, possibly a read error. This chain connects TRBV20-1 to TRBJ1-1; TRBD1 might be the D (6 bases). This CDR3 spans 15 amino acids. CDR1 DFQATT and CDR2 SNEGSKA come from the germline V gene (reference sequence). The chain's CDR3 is CSASPTGLMNTKAFF. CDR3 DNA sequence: TGCAGTGCTAGTCCGACAGGTTTAATGAACACTAAAGCTTTCTTT.

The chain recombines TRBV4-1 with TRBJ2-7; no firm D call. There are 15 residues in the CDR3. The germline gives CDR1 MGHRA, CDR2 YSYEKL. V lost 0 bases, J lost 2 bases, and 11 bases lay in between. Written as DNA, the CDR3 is TGCGCCAGCAGCCAAGATCCAGCGAGGACCTACGAGCAGTACTTC. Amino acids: CASSQDPARTYEQYF.

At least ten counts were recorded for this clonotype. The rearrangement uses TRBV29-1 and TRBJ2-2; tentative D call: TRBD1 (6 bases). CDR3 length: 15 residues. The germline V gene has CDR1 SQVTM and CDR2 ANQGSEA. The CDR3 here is CVTSRGRANTGELFF. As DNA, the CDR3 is TGCGTCACTTCCAGGGGCCGCGCGAACACCGGGGAGCTGTTTTTT.

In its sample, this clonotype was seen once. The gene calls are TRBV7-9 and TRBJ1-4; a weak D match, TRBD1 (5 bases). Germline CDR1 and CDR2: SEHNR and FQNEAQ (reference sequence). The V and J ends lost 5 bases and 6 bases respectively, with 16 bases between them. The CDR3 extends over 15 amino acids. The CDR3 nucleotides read TGTGCCAGCAGCAAGGGACCGCAGGACCATGAAAAACTGTTTTTT. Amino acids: CASSKGPQDHEKLFF.

The CDR3 region has the DNA TGTGCCACCAGTACTTCGACAGTCGCCCTCAATGAGCAGTTCTTC. As protein: CATSTSTVALNEQFF. The V gene is TRBV24-1, the J gene TRBJ2-1, with D perhaps TRBD1 (5 bases). The germline gives CDR1 KGHDR, CDR2 SFDVKD. The CDR3 runs 15 residues. V was cut by 6 bases and J by 6 bases, with 17 bases left in between.

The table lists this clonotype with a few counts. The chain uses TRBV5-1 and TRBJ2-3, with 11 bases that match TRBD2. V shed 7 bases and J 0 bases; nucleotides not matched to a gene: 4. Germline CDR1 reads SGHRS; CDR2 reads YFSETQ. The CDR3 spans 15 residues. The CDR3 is CASAGTSGSTDTQYF. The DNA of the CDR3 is TGCGCCAGCGCCGGGACTAGCGGAAGCACAGATACGCAGTATTTT. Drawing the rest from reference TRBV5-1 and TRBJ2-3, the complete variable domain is KAGVTQTPRYLIKTRGQQVTLSCSPISGHRSVSWYQQTPGQGLQFLFEYFSETQRNKGNFPGRFSGRQFSNSRSEMNVSTLELGDSALYLCASAGTSGSTDTQYFGPGTRLTVL.

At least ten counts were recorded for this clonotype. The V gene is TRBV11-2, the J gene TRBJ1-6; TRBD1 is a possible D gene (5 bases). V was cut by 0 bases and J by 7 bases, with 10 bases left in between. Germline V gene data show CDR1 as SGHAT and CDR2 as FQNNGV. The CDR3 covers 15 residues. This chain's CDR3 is CASSLEGGKNSPLHF. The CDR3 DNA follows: TGTGCCAGCAGCTTAGAGGGGGGAAAAAATTCACCCCTCCACTTT.

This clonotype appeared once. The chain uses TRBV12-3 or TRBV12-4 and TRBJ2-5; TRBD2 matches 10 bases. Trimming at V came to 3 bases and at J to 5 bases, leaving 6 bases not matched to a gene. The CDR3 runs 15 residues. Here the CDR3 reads CASSLERGGAETQYF. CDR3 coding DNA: TGTGCCAGCAGTTTGGAGCGGGGGGGGGCGGAGACCCAGTACTTC.

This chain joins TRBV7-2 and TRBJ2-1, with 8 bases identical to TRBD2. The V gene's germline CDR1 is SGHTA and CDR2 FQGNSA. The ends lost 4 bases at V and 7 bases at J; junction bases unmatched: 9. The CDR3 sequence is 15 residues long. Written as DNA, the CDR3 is TGTGCCAGCAGCTCCCAAGCGGGAGTTATAAATGAGCAGTTCTTC. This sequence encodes CASSSQAGVINEQFF.

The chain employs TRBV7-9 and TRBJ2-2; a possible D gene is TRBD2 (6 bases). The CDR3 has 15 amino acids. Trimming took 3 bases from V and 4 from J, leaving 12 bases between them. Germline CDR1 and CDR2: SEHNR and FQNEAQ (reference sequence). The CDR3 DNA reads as TGTGCCAGCAGCTTTGTAGAGGGAGGCACCGGGGAGCTGTTTTTT. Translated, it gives CASSFVEGGTGELFF.

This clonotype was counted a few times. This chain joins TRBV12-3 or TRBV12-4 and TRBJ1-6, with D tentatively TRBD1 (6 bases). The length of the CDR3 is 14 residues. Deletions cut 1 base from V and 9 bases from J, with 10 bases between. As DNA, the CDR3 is TGTGCCAGCAGTTTAGGGGGGCTCGGTTCACCCCTCCACTTT. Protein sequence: CASSLGGLGSPLHF.

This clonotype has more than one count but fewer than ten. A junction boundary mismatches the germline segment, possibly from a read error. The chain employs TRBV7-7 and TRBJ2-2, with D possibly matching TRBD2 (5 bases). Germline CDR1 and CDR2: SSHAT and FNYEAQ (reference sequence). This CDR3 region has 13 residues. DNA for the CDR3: TGTGCTAGCAGCTTAGCGTATGCCGGGGAGCTGTTTTTT. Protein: CASSLAYAGELFF.

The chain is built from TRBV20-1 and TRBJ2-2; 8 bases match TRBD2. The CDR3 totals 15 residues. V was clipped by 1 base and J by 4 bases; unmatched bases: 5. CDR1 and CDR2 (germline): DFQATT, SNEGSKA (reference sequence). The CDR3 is CSARAGGARTGELFF. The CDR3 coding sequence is TGCAGTGCTAGAGCGGGAGGGGCGCGCACCGGGGAGCTGTTTTTT.

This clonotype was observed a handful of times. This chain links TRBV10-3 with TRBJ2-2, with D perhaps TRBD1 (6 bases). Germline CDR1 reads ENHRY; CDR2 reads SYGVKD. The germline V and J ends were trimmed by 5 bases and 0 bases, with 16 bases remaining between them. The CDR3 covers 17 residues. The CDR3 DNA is TGTGCCATCAGTAGACGGGACAAATACCCGAACACCGGGGAGCTGTTTTTT. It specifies CAISRRDKYPNTGELFF.

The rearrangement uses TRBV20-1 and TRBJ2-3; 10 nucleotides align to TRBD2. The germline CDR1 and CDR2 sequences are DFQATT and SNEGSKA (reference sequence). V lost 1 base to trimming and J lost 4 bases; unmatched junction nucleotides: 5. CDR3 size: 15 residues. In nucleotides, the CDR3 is TGCAGTGCTAGAGTCCCAGCGGGAGGGCCAGATACGCAGTATTTT. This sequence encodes CSARVPAGGPDTQYF.

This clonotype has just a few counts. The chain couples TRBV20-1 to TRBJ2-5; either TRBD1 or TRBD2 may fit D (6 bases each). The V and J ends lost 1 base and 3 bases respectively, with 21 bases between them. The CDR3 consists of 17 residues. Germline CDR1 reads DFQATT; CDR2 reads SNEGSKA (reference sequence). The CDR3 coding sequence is TGCAGTGCTAGAGGCCGGAGCTCGGGGGCTGGGGAAGAGACCCAGTACTTC. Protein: CSARGRSSGAGEETQYF.

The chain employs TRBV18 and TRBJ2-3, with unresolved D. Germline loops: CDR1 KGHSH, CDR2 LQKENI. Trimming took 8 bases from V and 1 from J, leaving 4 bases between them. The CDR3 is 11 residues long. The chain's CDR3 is CASHRTDTQYF. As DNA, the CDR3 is TGTGCCAGCCATCGCACAGATACGCAGTATTTT.

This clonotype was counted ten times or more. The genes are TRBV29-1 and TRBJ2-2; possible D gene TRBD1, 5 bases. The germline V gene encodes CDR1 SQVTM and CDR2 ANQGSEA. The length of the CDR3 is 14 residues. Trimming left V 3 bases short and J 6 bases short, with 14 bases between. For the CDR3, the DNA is TGCAGCGTTGAGGTCAACTCAGGGTCCGGGGAGCTGTTTTTT. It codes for CSVEVNSGSGELFF.